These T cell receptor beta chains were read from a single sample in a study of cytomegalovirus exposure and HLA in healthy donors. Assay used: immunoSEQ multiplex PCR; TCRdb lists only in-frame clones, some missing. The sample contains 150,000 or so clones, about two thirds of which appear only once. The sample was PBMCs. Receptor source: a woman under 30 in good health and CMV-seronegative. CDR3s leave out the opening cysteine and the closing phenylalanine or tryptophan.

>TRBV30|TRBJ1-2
AWSRHNYGYT
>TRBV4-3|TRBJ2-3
ASSQDWPSTDTQY
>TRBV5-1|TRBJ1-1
ASSLAGGGQNTEAF
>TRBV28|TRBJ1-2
ASSSPDRVTKGYT
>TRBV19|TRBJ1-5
ASSYLRDRGSQPQH
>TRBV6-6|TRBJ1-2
ASSYFTGGSGYT
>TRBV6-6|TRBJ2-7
GVSRGSSYEQY
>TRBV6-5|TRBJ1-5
ASRLVQGMEQPQH
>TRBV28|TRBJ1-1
ASSLPGQGMIAF
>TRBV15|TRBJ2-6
ATSSRVVSGANVLT
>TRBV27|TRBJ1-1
ASSFHGRNTEAF
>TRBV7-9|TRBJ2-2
ASRSRQGSAGFNTGELF
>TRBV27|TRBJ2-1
ASSSRNEQF
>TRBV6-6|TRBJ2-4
ASSYAPGGIQY
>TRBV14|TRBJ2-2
ASSPDYLNTGELF
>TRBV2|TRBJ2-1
ASSWTGGGYNEQF
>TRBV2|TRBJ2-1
ASSALSGILYNEQF
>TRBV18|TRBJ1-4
ASSPPTGTGEKLF
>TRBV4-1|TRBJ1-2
ASSQEGGRHYGYT
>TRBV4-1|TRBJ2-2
ASSQEGHNTGELF
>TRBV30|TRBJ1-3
AWGGQNSGNTIY
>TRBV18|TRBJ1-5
ASSLAGGTHSNQPQH
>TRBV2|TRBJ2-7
ASRQSGDEQY
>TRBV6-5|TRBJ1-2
ASSWATGGQGYGYT
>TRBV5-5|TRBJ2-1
ASSGPGLAFNEQF
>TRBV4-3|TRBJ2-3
ASSQGGGTGRDTQY
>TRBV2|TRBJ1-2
ASSELSVSYGYT
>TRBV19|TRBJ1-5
ASTLGTGGNQPQH
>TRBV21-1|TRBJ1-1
ASSKGKGAGEAF
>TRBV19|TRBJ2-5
ASSTRGGTGN
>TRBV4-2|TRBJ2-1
ASSASGTPNEQF
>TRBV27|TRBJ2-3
ASSRASGGGTDTQY